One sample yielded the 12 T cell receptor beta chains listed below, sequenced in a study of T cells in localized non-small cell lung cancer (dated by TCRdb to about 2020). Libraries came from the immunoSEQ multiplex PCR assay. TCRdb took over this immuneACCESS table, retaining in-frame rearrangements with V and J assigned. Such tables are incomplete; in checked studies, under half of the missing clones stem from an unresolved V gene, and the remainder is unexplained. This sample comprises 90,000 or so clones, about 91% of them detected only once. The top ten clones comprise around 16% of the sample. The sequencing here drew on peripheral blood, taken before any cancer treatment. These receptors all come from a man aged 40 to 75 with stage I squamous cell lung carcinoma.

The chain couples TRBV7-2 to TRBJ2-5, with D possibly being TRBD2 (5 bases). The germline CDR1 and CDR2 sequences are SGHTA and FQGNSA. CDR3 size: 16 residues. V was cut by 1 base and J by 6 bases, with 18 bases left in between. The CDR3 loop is CASSLESSGLTKTQYF. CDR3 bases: TGTGCCAGCAGCTTAGAGTCATCGGGGTTGACGAAGACCCAGTACTTC.

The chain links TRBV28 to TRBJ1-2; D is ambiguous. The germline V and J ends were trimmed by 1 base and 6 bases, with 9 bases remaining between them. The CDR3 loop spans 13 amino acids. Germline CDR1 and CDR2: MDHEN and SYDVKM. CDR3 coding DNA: TGTGCCAGCAGTTTATTGGGCGCCAATGGCTACACCTTC. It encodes CASSLLGANGYTF.

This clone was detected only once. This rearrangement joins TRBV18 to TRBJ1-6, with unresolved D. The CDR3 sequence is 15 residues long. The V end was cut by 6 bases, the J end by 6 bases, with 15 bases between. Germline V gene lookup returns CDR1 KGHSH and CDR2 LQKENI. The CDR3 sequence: CASSTARAPNSPLHF. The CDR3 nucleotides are TGTGCCAGCTCCACCGCTCGGGCTCCTAATTCACCCCTCCACTTT.

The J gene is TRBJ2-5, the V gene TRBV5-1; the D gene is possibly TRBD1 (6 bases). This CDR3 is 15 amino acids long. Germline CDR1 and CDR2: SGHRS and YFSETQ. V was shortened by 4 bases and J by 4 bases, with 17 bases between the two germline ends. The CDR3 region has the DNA TGCGCCAGCAGCCTACGCTGGGGCAGGGGAGAGACCCAGTACTTC. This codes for CASSLRWGRGETQYF.

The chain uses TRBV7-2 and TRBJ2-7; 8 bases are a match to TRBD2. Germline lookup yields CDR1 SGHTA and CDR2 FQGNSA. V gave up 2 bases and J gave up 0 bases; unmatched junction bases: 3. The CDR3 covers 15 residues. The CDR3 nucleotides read TGTGCCAGCAGCTTAAGCGGGGGCATCTCCTACGAGCAGTACTTC. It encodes CASSLSGGISYEQYF.

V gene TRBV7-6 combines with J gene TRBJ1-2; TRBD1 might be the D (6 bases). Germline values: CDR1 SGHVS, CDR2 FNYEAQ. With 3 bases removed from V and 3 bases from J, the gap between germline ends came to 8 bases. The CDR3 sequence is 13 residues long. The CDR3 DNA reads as TGTGCCAGCAGCTTGGCAGGGGACTATGGCTACACCTTC. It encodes CASSLAGDYGYTF.

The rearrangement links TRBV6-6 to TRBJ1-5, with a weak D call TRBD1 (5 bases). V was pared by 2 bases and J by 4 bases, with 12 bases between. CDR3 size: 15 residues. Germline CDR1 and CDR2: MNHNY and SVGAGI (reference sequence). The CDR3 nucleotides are TGTGCCAGCAGTTACCGTAGCGACAGTAATCAGCCCCAGCATTTT. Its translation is CASSYRSDSNQPQHF.

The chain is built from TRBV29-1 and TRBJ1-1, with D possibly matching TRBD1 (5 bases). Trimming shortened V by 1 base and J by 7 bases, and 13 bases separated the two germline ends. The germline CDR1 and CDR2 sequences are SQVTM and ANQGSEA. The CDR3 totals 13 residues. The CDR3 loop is CSVEGDGPNEAFF. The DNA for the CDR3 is TGCAGCGTTGAAGGGGACGGACCTAATGAAGCTTTCTTT.

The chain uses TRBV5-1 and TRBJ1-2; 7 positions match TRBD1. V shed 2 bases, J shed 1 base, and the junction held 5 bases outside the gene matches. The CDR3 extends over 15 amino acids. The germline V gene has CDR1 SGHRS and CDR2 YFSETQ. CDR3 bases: TGCGCCAGCAGCTTTGGACAGGTGAATAACTATGGCTACACCTTC. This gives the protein CASSFGQVNNYGYTF.

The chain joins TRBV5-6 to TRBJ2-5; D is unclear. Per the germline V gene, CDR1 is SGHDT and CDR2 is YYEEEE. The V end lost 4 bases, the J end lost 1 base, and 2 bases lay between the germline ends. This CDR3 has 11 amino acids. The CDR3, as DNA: TGTGCCAGCAGCATCCAAGAGACCCAGTACTTC. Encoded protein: CASSIQETQYF.

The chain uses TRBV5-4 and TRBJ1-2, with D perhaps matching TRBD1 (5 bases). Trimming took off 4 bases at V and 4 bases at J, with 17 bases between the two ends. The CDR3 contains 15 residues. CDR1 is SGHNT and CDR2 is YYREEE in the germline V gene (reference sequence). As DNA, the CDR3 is TGTGCCAGCAGCCCCGGGGGAGGGCGCGGCTATGGCTACACCTTC. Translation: CASSPGGGRGYGYTF.

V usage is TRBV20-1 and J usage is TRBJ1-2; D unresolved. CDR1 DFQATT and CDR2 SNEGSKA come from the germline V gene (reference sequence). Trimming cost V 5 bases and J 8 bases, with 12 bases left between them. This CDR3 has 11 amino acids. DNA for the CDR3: TGCAGTGCTTTACTTGGGTGGGGCTACACCTTC. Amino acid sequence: CSALLGWGYTF.